This T cell receptor beta chain was recorded in a study of control samples from healthy donors and cancer patients. Only in-frame clones appear in the TCRdb table, and some are missing; sequencing was by immunoSEQ multiplex PCR. The sample lists 120,000 or so clones; over 75% were seen once. The CDR3 extends over 16 amino acids. Germline CDR1 and CDR2: MNHNY and SVGAGI (reference sequence). Trimming removed 1 base from V and 4 bases from J; junction bases left unmatched: 6. The specimen sequenced was blood. The TCR was taken from a man aged 40-50 years in good health. The genes are TRBV6-6 and TRBJ2-3, with 9 bases aligning to TRBD1. The CDR3 DNA sequence: TGTGCCAGCAGTTACTTACAGGGGGCCGCACCAGATACGCAGTATTTT. Translating gives CASSYLQGAAPDTQYF.